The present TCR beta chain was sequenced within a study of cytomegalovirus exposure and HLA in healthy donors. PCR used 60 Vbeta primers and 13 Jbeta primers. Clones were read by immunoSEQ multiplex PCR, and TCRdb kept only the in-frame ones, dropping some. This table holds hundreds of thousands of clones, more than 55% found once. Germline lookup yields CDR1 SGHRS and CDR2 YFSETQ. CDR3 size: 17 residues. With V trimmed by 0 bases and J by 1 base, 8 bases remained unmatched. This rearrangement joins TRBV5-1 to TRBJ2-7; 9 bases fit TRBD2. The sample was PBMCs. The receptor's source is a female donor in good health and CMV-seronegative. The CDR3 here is CASSLAYSGSQSYEQYF. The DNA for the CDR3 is TGCGCCAGCAGCTTGGCTTATAGCGGGAGTCAGTCCTACGAGCAGTACTTC.